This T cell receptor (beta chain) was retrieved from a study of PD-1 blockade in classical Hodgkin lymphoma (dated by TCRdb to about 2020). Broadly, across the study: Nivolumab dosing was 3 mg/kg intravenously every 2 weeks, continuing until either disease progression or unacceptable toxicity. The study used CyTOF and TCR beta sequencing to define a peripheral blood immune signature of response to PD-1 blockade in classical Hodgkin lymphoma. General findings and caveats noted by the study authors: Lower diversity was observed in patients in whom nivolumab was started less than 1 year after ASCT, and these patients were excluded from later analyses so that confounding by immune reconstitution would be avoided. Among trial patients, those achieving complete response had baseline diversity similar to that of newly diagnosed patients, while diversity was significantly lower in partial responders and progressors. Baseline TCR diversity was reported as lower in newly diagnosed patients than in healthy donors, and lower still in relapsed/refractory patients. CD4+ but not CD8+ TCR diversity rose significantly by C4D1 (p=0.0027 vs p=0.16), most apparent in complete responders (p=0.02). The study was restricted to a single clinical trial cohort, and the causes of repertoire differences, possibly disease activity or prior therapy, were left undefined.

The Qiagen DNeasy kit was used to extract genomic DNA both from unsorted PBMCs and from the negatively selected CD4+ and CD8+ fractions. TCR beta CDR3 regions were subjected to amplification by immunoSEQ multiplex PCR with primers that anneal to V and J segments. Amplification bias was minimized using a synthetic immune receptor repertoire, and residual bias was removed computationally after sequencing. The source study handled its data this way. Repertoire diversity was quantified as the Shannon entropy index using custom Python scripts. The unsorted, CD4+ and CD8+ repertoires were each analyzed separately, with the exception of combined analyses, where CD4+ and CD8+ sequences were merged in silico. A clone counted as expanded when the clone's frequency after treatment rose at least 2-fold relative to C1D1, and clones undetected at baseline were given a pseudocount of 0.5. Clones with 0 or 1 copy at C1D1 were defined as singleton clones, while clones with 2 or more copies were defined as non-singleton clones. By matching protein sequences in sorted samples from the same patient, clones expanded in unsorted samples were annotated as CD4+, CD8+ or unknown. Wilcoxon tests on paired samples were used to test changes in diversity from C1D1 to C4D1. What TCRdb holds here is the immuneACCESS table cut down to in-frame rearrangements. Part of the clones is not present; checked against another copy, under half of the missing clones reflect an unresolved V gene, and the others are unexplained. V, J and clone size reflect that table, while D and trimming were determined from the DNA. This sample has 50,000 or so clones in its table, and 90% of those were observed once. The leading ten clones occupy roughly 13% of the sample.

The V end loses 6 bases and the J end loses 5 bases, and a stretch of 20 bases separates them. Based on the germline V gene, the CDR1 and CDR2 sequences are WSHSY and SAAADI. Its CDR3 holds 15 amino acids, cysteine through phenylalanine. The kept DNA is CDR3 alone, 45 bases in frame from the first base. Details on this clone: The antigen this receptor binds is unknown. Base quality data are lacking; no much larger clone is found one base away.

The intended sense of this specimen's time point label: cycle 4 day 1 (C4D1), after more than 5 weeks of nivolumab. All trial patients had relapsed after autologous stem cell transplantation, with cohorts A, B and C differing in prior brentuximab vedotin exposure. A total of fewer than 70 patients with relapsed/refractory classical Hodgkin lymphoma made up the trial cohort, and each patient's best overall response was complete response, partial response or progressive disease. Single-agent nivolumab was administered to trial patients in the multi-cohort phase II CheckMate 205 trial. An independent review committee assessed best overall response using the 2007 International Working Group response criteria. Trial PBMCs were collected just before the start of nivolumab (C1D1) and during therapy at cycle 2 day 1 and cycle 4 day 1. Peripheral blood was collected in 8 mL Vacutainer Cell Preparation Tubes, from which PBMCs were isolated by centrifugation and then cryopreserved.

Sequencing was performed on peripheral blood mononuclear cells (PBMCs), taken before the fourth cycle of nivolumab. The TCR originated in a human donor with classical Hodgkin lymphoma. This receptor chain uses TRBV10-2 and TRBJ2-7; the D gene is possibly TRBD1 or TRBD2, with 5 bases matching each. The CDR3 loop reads CASRGRTTISHEQYF. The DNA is TGCGCCAGCAGGGGACGGACCACCATTAGCCACGAGCAGTACTTC.